This passage covers 25 T cell receptor beta chains from one sample sequenced in a study of cytomegalovirus exposure and HLA in healthy donors. PCR used 60 Vbeta primers and 13 Jbeta primers. The repertoire was sequenced with immunoSEQ multiplex PCR; TCRdb's copy has only in-frame clones and lacks some. The profile covers under 50,000 clones, with around 87% appearing a single time and 8% taken by the ten largest. Specimen: PBMCs. These receptors all stem from a woman aged 35 to 49 in good health and CMV-seropositive.

V and J are TRBV6-1 and TRBJ1-2; 8 nucleotides line up with TRBD1. The CDR3 covers 14 residues. CDR1 is MNHNS, CDR2 SASEGT, per germline. Trimming took 6 bases from V and 1 from J; bases not matched to a gene: 4. In nucleotides, the CDR3 is TGTGCCAGCAGCTCAGGGGGCAGTAACTATGGCTACACCTTC. Protein product: CASSSGGSNYGYTF.

The genes are TRBV5-1 and TRBJ2-1; 8 bases fit TRBD2. The CDR3 length is 13 residues. The junction had 6 bases not matched to a gene; V was cut back by 5 bases and J by 8 bases. The V gene's germline CDR1 is SGHRS and CDR2 YFSETQ. The CDR3 DNA is TGCGCCAGCAGTCTTGCGGGGGGCTATGAGCAGTTCTTC. It codes for CASSLAGGYEQFF.

This sequence joins TRBV19 and TRBJ1-1, with D possibly being TRBD1 (5 bases). The CDR3 contains 12 residues. V lost 6 bases and J 0 bases, leaving 5 bases between the germline ends. Germline V CDR1 and CDR2: LNHDA, SQIVND (reference sequence). Here the CDR3 DNA reads TGTGCCAGTAGCAGGGTGAACACTGAAGCTTTCTTT. Its protein product is CASSRVNTEAFF.

This chain links TRBV15 with TRBJ1-2; possible D gene TRBD1, 6 bases. Germline CDR1 LNHNV, CDR2 YYDKDF (reference sequence). V lost 3 bases, J lost 6 bases, and 11 bases lay in between. This CDR3 spans 13 amino acids. CDR3 sequence (DNA): TGTGCCACCAGCAGCGCCAGGGGTAATGGCTACACCTTC. Protein sequence: CATSSARGNGYTF.

The rearrangement links TRBV2 to TRBJ2-7, with 9 bases matching TRBD1. The CDR3 is 15 residues long. Germline assignment: CDR1 SNHLY and CDR2 FYNNEI. The V and J ends lost 3 bases and 5 bases, in that order; junction bases with no gene match: 8. Here the CDR3 DNA reads TGTGCCAGCAGTGACCCGGGACAGGGTCTCCACGAGCAGTACTTC. Translating it yields CASSDPGQGLHEQYF.

V usage is TRBV4-1 and J usage is TRBJ2-4, with 8 bases that match TRBD2. CDR1 is MGHRA, CDR2 YSYEKL, per germline. The CDR3 loop spans 15 amino acids. Trimming at V came to 2 bases and at J to 5 bases, leaving 5 bases not matched to a gene. The CDR3 loop reads CASSQLGLGQNIQYF. The CDR3 bases are TGCGCCAGCAGCCAATTGGGACTAGGGCAAAACATTCAGTACTTC.

The genes are TRBV10-2 and TRBJ1-1; the match to TRBD1 covers 7 bases. Germline CDR1 and CDR2: WSHSY and SAAADI. The CDR3 covers 14 residues. J was trimmed by 1 base and V by 1 base; bases with no gene match: 0. CDR3 nucleotides: TGCGCCAGCAGTGAGTACAGGGGGAACACTGAAGCTTTCTTT. Its translation is CASSEYRGNTEAFF.

The V call is TRBV7-6, the J call TRBJ1-1, with TRBD1 identical over 8 bases. The CDR3 consists of 13 residues. Per germline, CDR1 SGHVS and CDR2 FNYEAQ. The ends lost 5 bases at V and 1 base at J; junction bases unmatched: 0. The CDR3 here is CASSGQGNTEAFF. The CDR3 DNA follows: TGTGCCAGCAGCGGACAGGGGAACACTGAAGCTTTCTTT.

The rearrangement links TRBV28 to TRBJ2-7, with a tentative D call TRBD1 (6 bases). Germline lookup yields CDR1 MDHEN and CDR2 SYDVKM. Trimming pared 8 bases from V and 0 bases from J, leaving 11 bases between. The length of the CDR3 is 13 residues. Here the CDR3 reads CASRRDTSYEQYF. The CDR3 coding sequence is TGTGCCAGCCGCCGGGACACCTCCTACGAGCAGTACTTC.

The chain links TRBV6-6 to TRBJ1-6, with D tentatively TRBD1 (5 bases). Germline CDR1 reads MNHNY; CDR2 reads SVGAGI (reference sequence). V lost 2 bases and J lost 10, with 12 bases in between. The CDR3 loop spans 14 amino acids. In DNA form, the CDR3 reads TGTGCCAGCAGTTACATAGGGGTGAACTCACCCCTCCACTTT. Translated: CASSYIGVNSPLHF.

This chain connects TRBV11-2 to TRBJ2-3; TRBD2 aligns across 8 bases. Trimming removed 8 bases from V and 2 bases from J; junction bases left unmatched: 6. CDR3 length: 14 residues. The germline V gene encodes CDR1 SGHAT and CDR2 FQNNGV. CDR3 sequence (DNA): TGTGCCAGCCGGCCGCGGGGGGTCACAGATACGCAGTATTTT. It is translated as CASRPRGVTDTQYF.

J is TRBJ1-4 and V is TRBV5-5; TRBD1 matches 7 bases. Unmatched junction bases numbered 7, after V lost 0 bases and J lost 8 bases. The CDR3 has 15 residues. CDR1 is SGHKS, CDR2 YYEKEE, per germline (reference sequence). The CDR3 DNA reads as TGTGCCAGCAGCTTGGGGACAGGAGGAGGGGAAAAACTGTTTTTT. This encodes CASSLGTGGGEKLFF.

The genes are TRBV27 and TRBJ1-3; D is possibly TRBD1 (5 bases). The germline gives CDR1 MNHEY, CDR2 SMNVEV (reference sequence). The CDR3 has 17 amino acids. Trimming cost V 5 bases and J 0 bases, with 17 bases left between them. This CDR3 is CASSPSGALISGNTIYF. CDR3 in DNA: TGTGCCAGCAGTCCAAGTGGGGCCTTGATCTCTGGAAACACCATATATTTT.

This clone was detected a few times. The V call is TRBV5-5, the J call TRBJ2-7; possibly TRBD2 for D (5 bases). Germline CDR1 is SGHKS and CDR2 is YYEKEE (reference sequence). This CDR3 region has 14 residues. The V end lost 1 base, the J end lost 1 base, and 9 bases lay between the germline ends. CDR3 in amino acids: CASSLWRVSYEQYF. The CDR3 nucleotides are TGTGCCAGCAGCTTGTGGCGGGTGTCCTACGAGCAGTACTTC.

This clone was counted once. The rearrangement links TRBV12-5 to TRBJ2-5; tentatively, D is TRBD1 (5 bases). Trimming removed 5 bases at V and 3 bases at J, with 10 bases between. The CDR3 extends over 13 amino acids. From germline, CDR1 is LGHNT and CDR2 FRNRAP. The CDR3 here is CASGPGQKETQYF. CDR3 bases: TGTGCTAGTGGTCCTGGACAAAAAGAGACCCAGTACTTC.

The chain has TRBV7-2 and TRBJ1-1; a weak D match, TRBD1 (6 bases). Germline V gene lookup returns CDR1 SGHTA and CDR2 FQGNSA. This CDR3 has 14 residues. Trimming left V 3 bases short and J 0 bases short, with 8 bases between. The CDR3 nucleotides are TGTGCCAGCAGCTTCGGACAGATGAACACTGAAGCTTTCTTT. Amino acids: CASSFGQMNTEAFF.

The rearrangement joins TRBV6-5 to TRBJ1-5; no clear D gene. The V end was cut by 5 bases, the J end by 0 bases, with 11 bases between. This CDR3 is 15 amino acids long. Looked up from germline, CDR1 is MNHEY and CDR2 is SVGAGI. CDR3 region: CASSISGNSNQPQHF. The DNA of the CDR3 is TGTGCCAGCAGTATTTCCGGGAATAGCAATCAGCCCCAGCATTTT.

The chain has TRBV10-3 and TRBJ2-5, with TRBD1 as a possible D gene (6 bases). Trimming removed 8 bases at V and 5 bases at J, with 12 bases between. The CDR3 contains 12 residues. Germline CDR1 and CDR2: ENHRY and SYGVKD. The CDR3 sequence is CAISGVGETQYF. As DNA, the CDR3 is TGTGCCATCTCAGGGGTAGGGGAGACCCAGTACTTC.

This clone was counted only a few times. This chain connects TRBV9 to TRBJ1-2, with 8 bases aligning to TRBD1. The CDR3 length is 15 residues. V lost 4 bases, J lost 3 bases, and 8 bases stayed unmatched. Germline values: CDR1 SGDLS, CDR2 YYNGEE. CDR3 sequence (DNA): TGTGCCAGCAGCCCGGGACAGGTCGGGGACTATGGCTACACCTTC. Protein product: CASSPGQVGDYGYTF.

The V gene is TRBV18, the J gene TRBJ1-2, with 9 bases that match TRBD1. This CDR3 is built from 14 residues. Germline CDR1 and CDR2: KGHSH and LQKENI. V shed 8 bases and J 3 bases; nucleotides not matched to a gene: 7. CDR3 loop: CASHGDRVDYGYTF. The CDR3 bases are TGTGCCAGCCATGGGGACAGGGTTGACTATGGCTACACCTTC. Full variable domain (missing parts from reference TRBV18 and TRBJ1-2): NAGVMQNPRHLVRRRGQEARLRCSPMKGHSHVYWYRQLPEEGLKFMVYLQKENIIDESGMPKERFSAEFPKEGPSILRIQQVVRGDSAAYFCASHGDRVDYGYTFGSGTRLTVV.

The chain employs TRBV7-2 and TRBJ2-5, with D possibly TRBD2 on 6 matching bases. CDR1 is SGHTA, CDR2 FQGNSA, per germline. The length of the CDR3 is 15 residues. Trimming took 5 bases from V and 5 from J, leaving 18 bases between them. This CDR3 is CASSLLGAGLETQYF. DNA for the CDR3: TGTGCCAGCAGCCTACTCGGGGCGGGGCTCGAGACCCAGTACTTC.

This clone was counted a few times. The rearrangement uses TRBV10-3 and TRBJ2-7; D perhaps matches TRBD1 (5 bases). The CDR3 is 13 amino acids. Germline CDR1 is ENHRY and CDR2 is SYGVKD. The ends were cut back, 3 bases at V and 2 bases at J, with 8 bases in the middle. CDR3 residues: CAISEGQTYEQYF. CDR3 in DNA: TGTGCCATCAGTGAAGGACAAACCTACGAGCAGTACTTC.

The count of this clone is one. J is TRBJ1-1 and V is TRBV19; 7 bases are shared with TRBD1. Germline V gives CDR1 LNHDA, CDR2 SQIVND (reference sequence). The V gene end was trimmed by 1 base and the J gene end by 11 bases; junction bases not matched to a gene: 10. This CDR3 has 14 residues. In DNA, the CDR3 is TGTGCCAGTAGTATAGTCGTCTTAGGGGGCTTGGCTTTCTTT. Translating it yields CASSIVVLGGLAFF.

V is TRBV20-1 and J is TRBJ2-3, with D unclear. The germline V and J ends were trimmed by 4 bases and 2 bases, with 4 bases remaining between them. The CDR3 is 11 amino acids. Germline V CDR1 and CDR2: DFQATT, SNEGSKA (reference sequence). DNA for the CDR3: TGCAGTGCTAAGCCCACAGATACGCAGTATTTT. It is translated as CSAKPTDTQYF.

The rearrangement joins TRBV6-5 to TRBJ2-1, with a weak D call TRBD2 (5 bases). From germline, CDR1 is MNHEY and CDR2 SVGAGI. V lost 6 bases and J 8 bases, leaving 20 bases between the germline ends. The CDR3 is 15 amino acids. The CDR3 region is CASRSLGSQTDEQFF. The CDR3 region has the DNA TGTGCCAGCAGATCCCTAGGGAGCCAAACGGATGAGCAGTTCTTC.